This T cell receptor beta chain was found in a study of OX40 agonist ivuxolimab in advanced cancers. Notes on the research overall: The costimulatory receptor OX40 (CD134) was targeted by ivuxolimab, a fully human IgG2 agonistic monoclonal antibody. Of the roughly 51 patients in dose escalation, about 20 had hepatocellular carcinoma, about 15 had melanoma, 9 had renal cell carcinoma and 9 had head and neck cancer. Intravenous ivuxolimab was administered to patients every 2 weeks at six dose levels: 0.01, 0.1, 0.3, 1.5, 3 and 10 mg/kg. The point of sequencing TCRbeta in the periphery was to test whether ivuxolimab changed TCR sequence diversity and drove clonal T-cell expansion. The paper reports the monotherapy dose-escalation portion (N ≈ 50 patients) of the phase I ivuxolimab trial. A male proportion of 82.7% and a mean age of approximately 61 years, ranging from about 20 to 80, were recorded for the dose-escalation cohort. Three dose-escalation patients achieved partial responses, one with hepatocellular carcinoma and two with cutaneous melanoma. Patients were allowed to have had prior anti-PD-1, anti-PD-L1 or anti-CTLA-4 therapy, and more than 30% of the dose-escalation patients had previously received checkpoint inhibitors.

The trial excluded patients who had a history of autoimmune disease or were on systemic immunosuppression. In every dose cohort, peripheral blood was drawn for TCR sequencing at baseline, cycle 4 day 1, and cycle 7 day 1. Samples were obtained from an open-label, multicenter, first-in-human phase I dose-escalation trial of ivuxolimab. Adults with locally advanced or metastatic melanoma, renal cell, hepatocellular, or head and neck squamous cell carcinoma were enrolled in the trial. Before TCR sequencing, CD4+ T cells and CD8+ T cells were sorted from peripheral blood as separate populations. A word on this clone: The antigen it binds to is not known. One base away there is no much larger clone; base qualities are not given.

Genomic DNA was extracted from sorted cells for sequencing of the TCRbeta CDR3 region. TCRbeta CDR3 regions were sequenced using the immunoSEQ Assay. TCRdb mirrors the immuneACCESS table, restricted to in-frame sequences. Some clones are absent from its copies; in checked studies, under half trace to an unresolved V gene, and the reason for the others is unknown. The sample table records some 64,000 clones; roughly 90% of these occur just once. Around 25% of the sample lies in the top ten. Broad study findings and their caveats: In the 0.1-3.0 mg/kg groups, partial responders had among the lowest normalized peripheral clonal expansion, particularly in CD8+ T cells. On average, CD8+ T cells showed more expanded clones than CD4+ T cells after ivuxolimab. Antigen specificity was not determined for the clonally expanded peripheral T cells. At doses from 0.1 to 3.0 mg/kg, clonal expansion was seen in both CD4+ and CD8+ blood T cells between baseline and week 6. Low levels of normalized T-cell clonal expansion were also seen in some patients who did not respond.

The CDR3 holds 15 amino acids from the cysteine to the phenylalanine. The DNA shown is the 45-base CDR3, in frame from base 1. CDR1 and CDR2 were assigned from the germline V gene as SGDLS and YYNGEE. Trimmed from V: 0 bases; trimmed from J: 3 bases; junction bases lacking a gene match: 3. The clonotype was recovered from an adult with an advanced solid tumor such as melanoma, head and neck, liver or kidney cancer. This chain joins TRBV9 to TRBJ2-3; 8 bases in the junction line up with TRBD1. Here the sequenced sample was CD4+ or CD8+ T cells sorted from blood, taken in a trial of the OX40 agonist ivuxolimab. The nucleotide sequence is TGTGCCAGCAGCGTAGTTGGACAGGGAACAGATACGCAGTATTTT. Translated, it gives CASSVVGQGTDTQYF.